These 4 T cell receptor beta chains share one sample of origin, sequenced in a study of T cell responses to AZD1222 COVID-19 vaccine listed by TCRdb under 2021. Library creation used the immunoSEQ multiplex PCR assay. Sourced from immuneACCESS, this table was stored by TCRdb with only in-frame sequences that have V and J called. A share of the clones is absent; for the studies checked, an unresolved V gene accounts for under half, and the remainder has no known explanation. A total of over 150,000 clones appear in this sample, approximately 95% of them only once. The biggest ten clones account for under 1.1% of the sample. The sample's time point label, decoded: about 28 days (+/-7) after the second vaccine dose. The treatment or condition tag for this specimen amounts to: meningococcal conjugate vaccine given as trial control. The sample here was peripheral blood, taken 28 days after the second dose of the MenACWY control vaccine. These receptors were collected from an adult who received the MenACWY meningococcal vaccine as a control.

The DNA for the CDR3 is TGTGCCAGCAGCCAAGTCGGGGGGGCCAACGGGGAGCTGTTTTTT. Protein: CASSQVGGANGELFF. This rearrangement joins TRBV4-2 to TRBJ2-2, with TRBD2 matching 8 bases. The ends lost 1 base at V and 7 bases at J; junction bases unmatched: 5. CDR1 and CDR2 (germline): LGHNA, YNFKEQ. The length of the CDR3 is 15 residues.

The chain has TRBV6-1 and TRBJ1-5; maybe TRBD1 (6 bases). The CDR3 runs 16 residues. V dropped 4 bases and J dropped 3 bases, with 16 bases sitting between them. The germline CDR1 and CDR2 sequences are MNHNS and SASEGT. CDR3 coding DNA: TGTGCCAGCAGTGTACTCATCGGACAGATCAATCAGCCCCAGCATTTT. Its protein is CASSVLIGQINQPQHF.

The chain carries TRBV7-9 and TRBJ1-1; tentatively, D is TRBD1 (5 bases). This CDR3 comprises 15 residues. Germline V gives CDR1 SEHNR, CDR2 FQNEAQ (reference sequence). Trimming took 2 bases from V and 1 from J, leaving 11 bases between them. The CDR3 here is CASSLHGGGNTEAFF. CDR3 nucleotides: TGTGCCAGCAGCTTACACGGGGGAGGGAACACTGAAGCTTTCTTT.

This clone is a singleton in its sample. CDR3 loop: CASSDGVHEQFF. Written as DNA, the CDR3 is TGTGCCAGCAGTGATGGGGTCCATGAGCAGTTCTTC. The chain carries TRBV2 and TRBJ2-1; no clear D. The CDR3 runs 12 residues. Germline lookup yields CDR1 SNHLY and CDR2 FYNNEI. The V gene lost 3 bases and the J gene lost 8 bases, with 8 bases spanning the gap.